Following are 13 T cell receptor beta chains from one sample sequenced in a study of blood T cell repertoires in COVID-19. Assay used: immunoSEQ multiplex PCR; TCRdb lists only in-frame clones, some missing. Counted here are roughly 100,000 clones, approximately 80% occurring once; the ten biggest clones make up 7.5% to 10%. Sequencing was performed on peripheral blood. These receptors originate from a woman in her 70s with acute or convalescent COVID-19.

This clone has more than one count but fewer than ten. The J gene is TRBJ2-3, the V gene TRBV6-6; weak D call: TRBD1 (6 bases). Germline loops: CDR1 MNHNY, CDR2 SVGAGI (reference sequence). The CDR3 has 17 amino acids. The germline V and J ends were trimmed by 5 bases and 3 bases, with 21 bases remaining between them. The CDR3 DNA reads as TGTGCCAGCAGTCCAAGAGGTGTTGGGGGCGGTACAGATACGCAGTATTTT. It yields the protein CASSPRGVGGGTDTQYF.

The rearrangement joins TRBV7-9 to TRBJ2-1; D may be TRBD1 (6 bases). The V gene lost 0 bases and the J gene lost 4 bases, with 7 bases spanning the gap. The CDR3 has 14 amino acids. Looked up from germline, CDR1 is SEHNR and CDR2 is FQNEAQ (reference sequence). The CDR3 bases are TGTGCCAGCAGCTTAGCGGGGGCGTACAATGAGCAGTTCTTC. This codes for CASSLAGAYNEQFF.

In its sample, this clone was seen once. The CDR3 sequence: CASSLRVTQETQYF. The CDR3 DNA reads TGTGCCAGCAGCCTTAGAGTGACACAAGAGACCCAGTACTTC. The chain joins TRBV28 to TRBJ2-5, with D unresolved. This CDR3 has 14 amino acids. Germline V lookup: CDR1 MDHEN, CDR2 SYDVKM. Trimming left V 6 bases short and J 2 bases short, with 13 bases between.

J is TRBJ2-1 and V is TRBV2; TRBD2 matches 9 bases. The CDR3 is 13 residues long. Trimming took 7 bases from V and 7 from J; bases not matched to a gene: 5. Germline assignment: CDR1 SNHLY and CDR2 FYNNEI. Here the CDR3 DNA reads TGTGCCAGCACTGGCGGGAGGGTGAATGAGCAGTTCTTC. It is translated as CASTGGRVNEQFF.

The chain uses TRBV29-1 and TRBJ2-1, with 10 bases fitting TRBD2. Losses at the gene ends were 0 bases for V and 5 bases for J; bases not matched to a gene: 13. The CDR3 consists of 18 residues. Looked up from germline, CDR1 is SQVTM and CDR2 is ANQGSEA. The DNA of the CDR3 is TGCAGCGTTGAAGATACACCCGCACTAGCGGGAAGGAACAATGAGCAGTTCTTC. It specifies CSVEDTPALAGRNNEQFF.

V gene TRBV21-1 combines with J gene TRBJ1-1; the table calls TRBD1, which could not be checked here. TRBV21-1 represents a pseudogene. The CDR3 totals 14 residues. Here the CDR3 reads CASSKDQGNTEAFF. The CDR3 DNA reads as TGTGCCAGCAGCAAAGACCAGGGGAACACTGAAGCTTTCTTT.

The chain links TRBV6-2 or TRBV6-3 to TRBJ2-1; 9 nucleotides line up with TRBD2. This CDR3 contains 15 residues. V gave up 2 bases and J gave up 6 bases; unmatched junction bases: 5. Germline CDR1 reads MNHEY; CDR2 reads SVGEGT. Here the CDR3 reads CASSYVLAGINEQFF. The DNA for the CDR3 is TGTGCCAGCAGTTACGTCCTAGCGGGGATCAATGAGCAGTTCTTC.

The chain carries TRBV7-9 and TRBJ2-3; perhaps TRBD1 as D (5 bases). CDR1 SEHNR and CDR2 FQNEAQ come from the germline V gene (reference sequence). V lost 4 bases and J lost 4, with 15 bases in between. This CDR3 spans 15 amino acids. CDR3 in amino acids: CASSSTGPRADTQYF. CDR3 nucleotides: TGTGCCAGCAGCTCTACCGGACCCAGGGCAGATACGCAGTATTTT.

The V and J genes are TRBV24-1 and TRBJ2-1; a possible D gene is TRBD1 (6 bases). Germline V lookup: CDR1 KGHDR, CDR2 SFDVKD. Trimming shortened V by 7 bases and J by 6 bases, and 12 bases separated the two germline ends. This CDR3 is built from 13 residues. CDR3 amino acids: CATSEGVTNEQFF. CDR3 nucleotides: TGTGCCACCAGCGAGGGGGTGACCAATGAGCAGTTCTTC.

This clone turned up a few times. The chain combines TRBV6-5 with TRBJ1-2; no definite D call. Trimming took off 5 bases at V and 8 bases at J, with 9 bases between the two ends. The CDR3 totals 11 residues. Germline CDR1 reads MNHEY; CDR2 reads SVGAGI. The CDR3: CASSRGGGYTF. CDR3 DNA sequence: TGTGCCAGCAGTCGAGGCGGGGGCTACACCTTC.

This clone was recorded a few times. The chain is built from TRBV30 and TRBJ1-5, with a tentative D call TRBD1 (5 bases). The V end was cut by 0 bases, the J end by 5 bases, with 8 bases between. This CDR3 has 13 amino acids. Germline CDR1 reads GTSNPN; CDR2 reads SVGIG (reference sequence). The CDR3 spells CAWSVGGDQPQHF. The CDR3 DNA reads as TGTGCCTGGAGTGTGGGAGGGGATCAGCCCCAGCATTTT.

The chain joins TRBV11-2 to TRBJ2-1; tentative D call: TRBD2 (6 bases). This CDR3 is built from 14 residues. Germline assignment: CDR1 SGHAT and CDR2 FQNNGV. The germline V and J ends were trimmed by 1 base and 7 bases, with 11 bases remaining between them. The CDR3: CASSLGPGRNEQFF. CDR3 nucleotides: TGTGCCAGCAGCTTAGGCCCGGGGAGGAATGAGCAGTTCTTC.

The chain joins TRBV28 to TRBJ1-3; TRBD1 matches at 7 bases. CDR3 size: 16 residues. Germline lookup yields CDR1 MDHEN and CDR2 SYDVKM. The trim removed 5 bases at V and 0 bases at J, leaving 7 bases unmatched. CDR3 DNA: TGTGCCAGCAGTCCGCCAGGGACAGTCTCTGGAAACACCATATATTTT. It is translated as CASSPPGTVSGNTIYF.